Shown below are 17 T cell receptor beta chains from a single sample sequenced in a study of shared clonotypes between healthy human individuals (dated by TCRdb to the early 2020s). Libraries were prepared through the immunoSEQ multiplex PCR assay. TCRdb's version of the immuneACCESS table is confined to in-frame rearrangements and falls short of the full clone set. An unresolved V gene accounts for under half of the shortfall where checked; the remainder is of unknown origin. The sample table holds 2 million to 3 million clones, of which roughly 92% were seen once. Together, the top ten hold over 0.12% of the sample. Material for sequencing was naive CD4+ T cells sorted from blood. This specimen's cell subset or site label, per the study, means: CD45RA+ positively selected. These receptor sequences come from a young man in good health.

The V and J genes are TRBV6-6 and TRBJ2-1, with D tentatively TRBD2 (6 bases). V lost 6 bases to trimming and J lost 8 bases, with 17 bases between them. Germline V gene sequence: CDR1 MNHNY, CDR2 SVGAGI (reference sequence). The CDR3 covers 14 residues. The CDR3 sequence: CASSQDPGRHEQFF. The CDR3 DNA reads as TGTGCCAGCAGCCAAGACCCGGGGAGGCATGAGCAGTTCTTC.

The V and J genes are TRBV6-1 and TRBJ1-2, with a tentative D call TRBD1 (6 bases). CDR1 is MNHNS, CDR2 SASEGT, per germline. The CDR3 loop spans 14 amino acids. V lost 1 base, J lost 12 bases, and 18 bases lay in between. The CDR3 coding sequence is TGTGCCAGCAGTGAAGGTGGAGGGGGGGATCGGGACACCTTC. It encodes CASSEGGGGDRDTF.

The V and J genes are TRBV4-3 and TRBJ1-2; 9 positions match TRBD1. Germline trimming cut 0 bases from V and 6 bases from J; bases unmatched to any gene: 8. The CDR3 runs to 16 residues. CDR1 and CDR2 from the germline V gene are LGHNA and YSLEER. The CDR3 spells CASSQDGGQGIDGYTF. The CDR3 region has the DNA TGCGCCAGCAGCCAAGATGGGGGACAGGGTATAGATGGCTACACCTTC.

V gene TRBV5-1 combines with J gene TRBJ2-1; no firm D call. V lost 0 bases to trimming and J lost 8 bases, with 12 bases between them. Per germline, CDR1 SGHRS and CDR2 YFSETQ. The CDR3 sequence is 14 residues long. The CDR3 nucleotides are TGCGCCAGCAGCTTGGGTGAATTGAGCTATGAGCAGTTCTTC. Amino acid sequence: CASSLGELSYEQFF.

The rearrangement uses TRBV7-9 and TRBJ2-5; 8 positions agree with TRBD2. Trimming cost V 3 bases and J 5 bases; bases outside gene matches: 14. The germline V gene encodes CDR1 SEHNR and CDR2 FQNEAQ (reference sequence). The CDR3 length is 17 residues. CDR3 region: CASSFTFTGSGGETQYF. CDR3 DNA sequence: TGTGCCAGCAGCTTCACGTTTACAGGTTCGGGAGGGGAGACCCAGTACTTC.

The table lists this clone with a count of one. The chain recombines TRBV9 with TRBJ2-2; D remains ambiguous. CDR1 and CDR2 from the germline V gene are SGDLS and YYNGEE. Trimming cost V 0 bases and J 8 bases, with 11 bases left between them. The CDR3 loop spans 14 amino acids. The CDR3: CASSVDLPAGELFF. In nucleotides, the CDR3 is TGTGCCAGCAGCGTAGATCTCCCTGCGGGGGAGCTGTTTTTT.

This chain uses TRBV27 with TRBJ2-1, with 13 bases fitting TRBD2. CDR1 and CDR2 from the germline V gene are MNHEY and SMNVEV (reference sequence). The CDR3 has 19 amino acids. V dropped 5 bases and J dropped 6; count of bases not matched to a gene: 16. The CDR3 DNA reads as TGTGCCAGCAGTCCACGGACTAGCGGGAGTGCCGCGGGGGGCAATGAGCAGTTCTTC. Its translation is CASSPRTSGSAAGGNEQFF.

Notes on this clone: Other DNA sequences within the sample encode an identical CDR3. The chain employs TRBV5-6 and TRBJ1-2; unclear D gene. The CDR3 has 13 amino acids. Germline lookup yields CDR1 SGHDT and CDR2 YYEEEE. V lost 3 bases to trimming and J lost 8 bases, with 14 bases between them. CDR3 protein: CASSWRTPYGYTF. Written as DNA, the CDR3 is TGTGCCAGCAGCTGGAGGACTCCCTACGGCTACACCTTC.

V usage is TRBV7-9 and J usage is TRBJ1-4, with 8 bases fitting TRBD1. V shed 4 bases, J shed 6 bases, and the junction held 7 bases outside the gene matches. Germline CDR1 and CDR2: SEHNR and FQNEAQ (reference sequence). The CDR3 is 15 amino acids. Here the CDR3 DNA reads TGTGCCAGCAGCTCGCCCGGGACAGGATATGAAAAACTGTTTTTT. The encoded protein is CASSSPGTGYEKLFF.

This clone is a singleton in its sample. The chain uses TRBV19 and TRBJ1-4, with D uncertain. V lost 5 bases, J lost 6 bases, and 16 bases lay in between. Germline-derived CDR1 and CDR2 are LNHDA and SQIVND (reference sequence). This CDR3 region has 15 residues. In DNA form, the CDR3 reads TGTGCCAGTAGTGCCCTACACCTCCGGGATGAAAAACTGTTTTTT. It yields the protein CASSALHLRDEKLFF. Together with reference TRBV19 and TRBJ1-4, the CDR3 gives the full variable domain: DGGITQSPKYLFRKEGQNVTLSCEQNLNHDAMYWYRQDPGQGLRLIYYSQIVNDFQKGDIAEGYSVSREKKESFPLTVTSAQKNPTAFYLCASSALHLRDEKLFFGSGTQLSVL.

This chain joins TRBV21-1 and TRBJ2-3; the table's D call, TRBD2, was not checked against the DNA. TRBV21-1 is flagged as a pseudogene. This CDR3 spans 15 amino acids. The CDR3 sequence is CASSKGWEGLDTQYF. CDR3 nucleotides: TGTGCCAGCAGCAAAGGTTGGGAGGGCCTAGATACGCAGTATTTT.

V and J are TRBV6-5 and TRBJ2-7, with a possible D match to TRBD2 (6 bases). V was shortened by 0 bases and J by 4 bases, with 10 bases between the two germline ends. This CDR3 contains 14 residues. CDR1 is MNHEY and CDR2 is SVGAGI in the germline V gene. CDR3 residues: CASSYSRREYEQYF. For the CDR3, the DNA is TGTGCCAGCAGTTACTCCCGCCGGGAGTACGAGCAGTACTTC.

The CDR3: CASSFGQGPTNEKLFF. CDR3 nucleotide sequence: TGCGCCAGCAGCTTCGGACAGGGGCCAACTAATGAAAAACTGTTTTTT. This rearrangement joins TRBV5-1 to TRBJ1-4, with 9 bases that match TRBD1. Per germline, CDR1 SGHRS and CDR2 YFSETQ. The CDR3 contains 16 residues. V was clipped by 2 bases and J by 0 bases; unmatched bases: 2.

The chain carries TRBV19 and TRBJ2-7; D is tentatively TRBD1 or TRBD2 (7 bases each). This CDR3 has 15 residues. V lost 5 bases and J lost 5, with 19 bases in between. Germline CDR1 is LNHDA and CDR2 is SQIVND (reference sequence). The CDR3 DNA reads TGTGCCAGTAGTTCAGGGGGGGTTTCTCTGAACGAGCAGTACTTC. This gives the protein CASSSGGVSLNEQYF.

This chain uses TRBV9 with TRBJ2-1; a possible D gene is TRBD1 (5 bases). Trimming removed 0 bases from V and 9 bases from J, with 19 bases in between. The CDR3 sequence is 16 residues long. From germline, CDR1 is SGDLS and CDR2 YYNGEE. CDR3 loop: CASSVAVEGVQSEQFF. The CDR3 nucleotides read TGTGCCAGCAGCGTAGCTGTGGAAGGGGTCCAATCTGAGCAGTTCTTC.

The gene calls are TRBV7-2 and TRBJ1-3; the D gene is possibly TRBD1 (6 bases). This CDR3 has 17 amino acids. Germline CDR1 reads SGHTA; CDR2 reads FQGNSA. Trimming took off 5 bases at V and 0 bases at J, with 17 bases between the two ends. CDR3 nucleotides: TGTGCCAGCAGCCCAACCCGACAGGCAAGCTCTGGAAACACCATATATTTT. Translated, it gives CASSPTRQASSGNTIYF. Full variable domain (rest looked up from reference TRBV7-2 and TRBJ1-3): GAGVSQSPSNKVTEKGKDVELRCDPISGHTALYWYRQSLGQGLEFLIYFQGNSAPDKSGLPSDRFSAERTGGSVSTLTIQRTQQEDSAVYLCASSPTRQASSGNTIYFGEGSWLTVV.

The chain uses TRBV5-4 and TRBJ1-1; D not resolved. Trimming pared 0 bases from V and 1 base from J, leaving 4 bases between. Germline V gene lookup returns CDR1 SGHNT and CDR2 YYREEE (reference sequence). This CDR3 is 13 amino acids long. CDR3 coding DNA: TGTGCCAGCAGCTTGGACGAGAACACTGAAGCTTTCTTT. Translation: CASSLDENTEAFF.